One sample yielded the 7 T cell receptor beta chains listed below, sequenced in a study of identical twins. One entry per CDR3 protein results from TCRdb running MiXCR on the 5' RACE reads. There are 690,000 or so distinct CDR3 sequences in the sample; around 8.3% occur only once, and more than 0.75% lies in the top ten. In addition, the sample was reused for a study of yellow fever vaccine responses in identical twins.

Sequencing was carried out using PBMCs. Receptors were obtained from a woman aged 18-29 years in good health.

The chain couples TRBV28 to TRBJ1-1; no clear D gene. Per the germline V gene, CDR1 is MDHEN and CDR2 is SYDVKM. With 1 base removed from V and 0 bases from J, the gap between germline ends came to 9 bases. The length of the CDR3 is 15 residues. The CDR3 region is CASSLLVRLNTEAFF. The CDR3 DNA sequence: TGTGCCAGCAGTTTATTAGTTAGGCTGAACACTGAAGCTTTCTTT.

The chain uses TRBV20-1 and TRBJ2-1; TRBD2 agrees at 11 bases. CDR1 is DFQATT, CDR2 SNEGSKA, per germline (reference sequence). CDR3 length equals 15 residues. V lost 5 bases and J lost 6; bases outside the gene matches: 9. This CDR3 reads CSALAGGPGSNEQFF. The CDR3 DNA sequence: TGCAGTGCTTTAGCGGGGGGGCCGGGTTCCAATGAGCAGTTCTTC.

The sample holds a few counts of this clonotype. V and J are TRBV29-1 and TRBJ2-1; D not certain. Trimming stripped 2 bases from V and 16 bases from J, with 9 bases between. CDR3 size: 9 residues. Germline V gene data show CDR1 as SQVTM and CDR2 as ANQGSEA. The DNA of the CDR3 is TGCAGCGTTGAAAGCAGGCCCTTCTTC. It translates to CSVESRPFF.

This clonotype was detected ten times or more. The chain couples TRBV16 to TRBJ2-7; D unclear. Trimming took off 0 bases at V and 0 bases at J, with 6 bases between the two ends. CDR3 length: 14 residues. Germline values: CDR1 KGHSY, CDR2 FQNENV. CDR3 in amino acids: CASSQSIASYEQYF. CDR3 sequence (DNA): TGTGCCAGCAGCCAATCGATAGCCTCCTACGAGCAGTACTTC.

This clonotype showed up many times. The rearrangement joins TRBV28 to TRBJ1-5, with 7 bases lining up with TRBD1. The CDR3 sequence is 15 residues long. Germline assignment: CDR1 MDHEN and CDR2 SYDVKM. V lost 7 bases to trimming and J lost 3 bases; unmatched junction nucleotides: 9. DNA of the CDR3: TGTGCCAGCATTCCCTCTACAGGGGTCAATCAGCCCCAGCATTTT. It encodes CASIPSTGVNQPQHF.

The chain uses TRBV7-2 and TRBJ1-2; 9 nucleotides match TRBD1. The V gene end was trimmed by 6 bases and the J gene end by 8 bases; junction bases not matched to a gene: 7. This CDR3 has 13 amino acids. The germline gives CDR1 SGHTA, CDR2 FQGNSA. CDR3 nucleotides: TGTGCCAGCAGTCAGGGACAGGGCCAGGGCTACACCTTC. This codes for CASSQGQGQGYTF.

This clonotype was recorded many times. This chain links TRBV5-1 with TRBJ2-3; no clear D gene. V lost 2 bases, J lost 1 base, and 8 bases lay in between. Germline V lookup: CDR1 SGHRS, CDR2 YFSETQ. This CDR3 is 14 amino acids long. CDR3: CASSFGLRTDTQYF. The CDR3 bases are TGCGCCAGCAGCTTCGGTCTTCGCACAGATACGCAGTATTTT.